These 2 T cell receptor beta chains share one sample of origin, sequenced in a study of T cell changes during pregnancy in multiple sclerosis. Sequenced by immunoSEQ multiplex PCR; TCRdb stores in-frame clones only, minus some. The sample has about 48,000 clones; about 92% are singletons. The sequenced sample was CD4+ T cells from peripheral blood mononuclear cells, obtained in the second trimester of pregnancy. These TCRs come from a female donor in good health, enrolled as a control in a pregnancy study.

For the CDR3, the DNA is TGTGCCAGCAGCTTATCGTGGACAAACGACGAGCAGTACTTC. Translated: CASSLSWTNDEQYF. The V and J genes are TRBV7-9 and TRBJ2-7; D might be TRBD1 (5 bases). Deletions cut 2 bases from V and 5 bases from J, with 13 bases between. This CDR3 has 14 residues. CDR1 is SEHNR, CDR2 FQNEAQ, per germline (reference sequence).

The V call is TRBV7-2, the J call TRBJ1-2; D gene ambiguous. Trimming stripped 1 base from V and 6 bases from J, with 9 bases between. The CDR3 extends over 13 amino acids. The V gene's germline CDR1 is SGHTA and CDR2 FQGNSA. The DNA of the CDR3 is TGTGCCAGCAGCTTAGGGCGGATTGATGGCTACACCTTC. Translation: CASSLGRIDGYTF.